A selection of T cell receptor beta chains follows, all from one sample in a study of blood T cell repertoires in COVID-19. The repertoire was sequenced with immunoSEQ multiplex PCR; TCRdb's copy has only in-frame clones and lacks some. The table shows 300,000 to 450,000 clones, with 75% to 90% occurring only once. Sequencing used PBMCs or T cells enriched from blood (not recorded which). The source of these receptors is a young man who had recovered from COVID-19. Both conserved end residues are part of each CDR3. Each record gives: V gene, J gene, clone size, D gene, CDR3 DNA, CDR3 protein. A D gene is named only where the DNA matches it firmly. Clone size is given for some rows only: seen once, a few or many times, or a class if the clone is expanded.

>TRBV10-1|TRBJ2-1|-|-
TGCGCCAGCAGTGAGGAAGGACGAACAGGGTTGGATGAGCAGTTCTTC
CASSEEGRTGLDEQFF
>TRBV6-5|TRBJ1-5|-|-
TGTGCCAGCAGAGATTTGGCAGGGGATCAGCCCCAGCATTTT
CASRDLAGDQPQHF
>TRBV11-2|TRBJ2-1|-|-
TGTGCCAGCAGCTTAGACGGGGGAAGCTCCTACAATGAGCAGTTCTTC
CASSLDGGSSYNEQFF
>TRBV6-5|TRBJ1-3|-|-
TGTGCCAGCGGGGGCCTCGGAAACACCATATATTTT
CASGGLGNTIYF
>TRBV7-2|TRBJ1-2|few|TRBD1
TGTGCCAGCAGCTTAGAAAGGGGGCGGGAAGGCTACACCTTC
CASSLERGREGYTF
>TRBV28|TRBJ1-4|once|TRBD1
TGTGCCAGCAGTTTAGGCCAGGGGGCCGGGAAACTGTTTTTT
CASSLGQGAGKLFF
>TRBV6-1|TRBJ1-4|once|-
TGTGCCAGCAGTGAACAGGGTTTTTCTGGAAAACTGTTTTTT
CASSEQGFSGKLFF
>TRBV4-1|TRBJ2-2|-|-
TGCGCCAGCAGCCCGCGCCCCACCGGGGAGCTGTTTTTT
CASSPRPTGELFF
>TRBV5-1|TRBJ1-6|-|TRBD1
TGCGCCAGCAGCTTCCCGGACAGGGGAGAACCCCTCCACTTT
CASSFPDRGEPLHF
>TRBV4-1|TRBJ2-7|-|TRBD2
TGCGCCAGCAGCCAAGATTTAGATTTGTTACGGGGGGGCTACGAGCAGTACTTC
CASSQDLDLLRGGYEQYF
>TRBV7-2|TRBJ1-5|-|TRBD1
TGTGCCAGCAGTATTTGGACAGGGGGGCATCAGCCCCAGCATTTT
CASSIWTGGHQPQHF
>TRBV21-1|TRBJ1-4|-|-
TGTGCCAGCAGCACGCAACAGGGGGCTAATGAAAAACTGTTTTTT
CASSTQQGANEKLFF
>TRBV6-6|TRBJ1-3|-|TRBD1
TGTGCGACGACAGGGAGTCAGGTCGCCGGAAACACCATATATTTT
CATTGSQVAGNTIYF
>TRBV3-1/TRBV3-2|TRBJ1-6|-|-
TGTGCCAGCAGCCAGTACCCCAGGGTGTCCTATAATTCACCCCTCCACTTT
CASSQYPRVSYNSPLHF
>TRBV28|TRBJ2-7|-|TRBD1
TGTGCCAGCAGTTTAGGGACAGGTAGGGAGCAGTACTTC
CASSLGTGREQYF
>TRBV5-1|TRBJ1-1|-|-
TGCGCCAGCAGCTTTGACGGGGGGAACACTGAAGCTTTCTTT
CASSFDGGNTEAFF
>TRBV19|TRBJ2-1|once|-
TGTGCCACTAAGACTAGCTCCTACAATGAGCAGTTCTTC
CATKTSSYNEQFF
>TRBV4-1|TRBJ1-5|-|-
TGCGCCAGCAGCCAAGATGCGGGGGCGAGCAATCAGCCCCAGCATTTT
CASSQDAGASNQPQHF
>TRBV5-1|TRBJ1-1|-|-
TGCGCCAGCAGCTCACAGGGAACTGAAGCTTTCTTT
CASSSQGTEAFF
>TRBV18|TRBJ1-1|-|-
TGTGCCAGCTCACTCCGGGACATAAACACTGAAGCTTTCTTT
CASSLRDINTEAFF
>TRBV5-1|TRBJ2-5|-|TRBD1
TGCGCCAGCAGCCGTGTTCAGGGGGCTCAAGAGACCCAGTACTTC
CASSRVQGAQETQYF
>TRBV7-2|TRBJ2-1|once|-
TGTGCCAGCAGCTTAGCGCTAACGGGGGGCGCATACAATGAGCAGTTCTTC
CASSLALTGGAYNEQFF
>TRBV5-4|TRBJ2-1|-|TRBD2
TGTGCCAGCAGCCGGACTAGCGGGAGCGATGAGCAGTTCTTC
CASSRTSGSDEQFF
>TRBV24-1|TRBJ2-7|few|-
TGTGCCACCGACCCCGACGGGTTTGAGCAGTACTTC
CATDPDGFEQYF
>TRBV27|TRBJ2-5|-|TRBD2
TGTGCCAGCAGTTCACTAGCGGGAGGGGAGACCCAGTACTTC
CASSSLAGGETQYF
>TRBV29-1|TRBJ1-4|-|TRBD1
TGCAGCGTCGAGGGGACAGGGTGGTGGGTTGGTGAAAAACTGTTTTTT
CSVEGTGWWVGEKLFF
>TRBV3-1/TRBV3-2|TRBJ2-4|-|-
TGTGCCAGCAGCCAATCCGAAGGGAGAGTAGCCAAAAACATTCAGTACTTC
CASSQSEGRVAKNIQYF
>TRBV10-3|TRBJ1-3|-|TRBD1
TGTGCCATCAATCGGGGACAGGGGAGAAACACCATATATTTT
CAINRGQGRNTIYF
>TRBV7-9|TRBJ1-3|-|-
TGTGCCAGCAGCTTATCCTACTCTGGAAACACCATATATTTT
CASSLSYSGNTIYF
>TRBV15|TRBJ2-1|once|TRBD1
TGTGCCACCAGCAGACGGACAGGGCAGGAGAATGAGCAGTTCTTC
CATSRRTGQENEQFF
>TRBV2|TRBJ2-3|-|TRBD2
TGTGCCAGCAGTGAACAGGGAGGGTCAGATACGCAGTATTTT
CASSEQGGSDTQYF
>TRBV7-6|TRBJ2-3|-|TRBD2
TGTGCCAGCAGCCGGACTAGCGGAGCGGCGGGAGATACGCAGTATTTT
CASSRTSGAAGDTQYF
>TRBV9|TRBJ2-5|-|-
TGTGCCAGCAGCCCAATGGGTGGCAGGGAGACCCAGTACTTC
CASSPMGGRETQYF
>TRBV2|TRBJ2-5|-|-
TGTGCCAGCAGCCGACAAGCGGGAGAGACCCAGTACTTC
CASSRQAGETQYF
>TRBV15|TRBJ1-5|once|TRBD1
TGTGCCACCAGCAGAGTTGACAGGGACAATCAGCCCCAGCATTTT
CATSRVDRDNQPQHF
>TRBV3-1/TRBV3-2|TRBJ2-3|-|-
TGTGCCAGCAGCCAAGGCCTGACTGCGCAGTATTTT
CASSQGLTAQYF
>TRBV9|TRBJ2-6|-|-
TGTGCCAGCAGCGCCTGGGGGGCTGGGGCCAACGTCCTGACTTTC
CASSAWGAGANVLTF